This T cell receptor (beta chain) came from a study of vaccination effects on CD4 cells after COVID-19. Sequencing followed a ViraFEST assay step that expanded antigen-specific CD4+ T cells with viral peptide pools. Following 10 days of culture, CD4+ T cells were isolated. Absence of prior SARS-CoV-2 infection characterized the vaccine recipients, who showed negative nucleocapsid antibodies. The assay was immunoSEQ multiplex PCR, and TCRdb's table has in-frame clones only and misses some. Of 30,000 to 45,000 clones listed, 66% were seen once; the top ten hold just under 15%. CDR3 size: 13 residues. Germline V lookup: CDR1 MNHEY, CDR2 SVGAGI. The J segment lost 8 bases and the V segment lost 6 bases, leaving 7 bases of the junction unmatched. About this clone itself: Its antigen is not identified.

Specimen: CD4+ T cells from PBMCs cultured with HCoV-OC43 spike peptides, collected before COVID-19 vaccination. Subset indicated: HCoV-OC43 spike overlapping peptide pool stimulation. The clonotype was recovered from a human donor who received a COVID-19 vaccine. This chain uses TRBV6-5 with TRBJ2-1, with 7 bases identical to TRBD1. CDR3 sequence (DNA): TGTGCCAGCAGAACCTACAGGGGACATGAGCAGTTCTTC. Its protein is CASRTYRGHEQFF.